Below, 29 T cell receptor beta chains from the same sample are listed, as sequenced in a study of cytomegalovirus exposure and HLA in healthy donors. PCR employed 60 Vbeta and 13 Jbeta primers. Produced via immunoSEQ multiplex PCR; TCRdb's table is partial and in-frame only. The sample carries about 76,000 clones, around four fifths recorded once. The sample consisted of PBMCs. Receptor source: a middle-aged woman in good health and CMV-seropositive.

Here the CDR3 DNA reads TGTGCCAGCAGCAGCACAGGGGCCGATCAGCCCCAGCATTTT. This translates into CASSSTGADQPQHF. The chain carries TRBV7-9 and TRBJ1-5; 7 positions match TRBD1. Germline CDR1 and CDR2: SEHNR and FQNEAQ (reference sequence). V shed 5 bases and J 5 bases; nucleotides not matched to a gene: 6. This CDR3 has 14 residues. Based on the CDR3 plus reference TRBV7-9 and TRBJ1-5, the full variable domain is DTGVSQNPRHKITKRGQNVTFRCDPISEHNRLYWYRQTLGQGPEFLTYFQNEAQLEKSRLLSDRFSAERPKGSFSTLEIQRTEQGDSAMYLCASSSTGADQPQHFGDGTRLSIL.

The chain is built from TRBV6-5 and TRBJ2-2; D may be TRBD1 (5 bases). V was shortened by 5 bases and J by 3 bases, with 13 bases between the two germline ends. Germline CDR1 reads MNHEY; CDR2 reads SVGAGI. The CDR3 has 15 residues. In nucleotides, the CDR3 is TGTGCCAGCAGTACAGGTCAGGGCGACACCGGGGAGCTGTTTTTT. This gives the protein CASSTGQGDTGELFF.

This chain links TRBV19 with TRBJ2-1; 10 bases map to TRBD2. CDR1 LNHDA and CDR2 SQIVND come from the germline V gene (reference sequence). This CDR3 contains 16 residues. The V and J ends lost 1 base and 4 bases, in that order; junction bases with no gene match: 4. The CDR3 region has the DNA TGTGCCAGTAGTATAGCGCGTAGCGGGGGGTACAATGAGCAGTTCTTC. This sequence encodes CASSIARSGGYNEQFF.

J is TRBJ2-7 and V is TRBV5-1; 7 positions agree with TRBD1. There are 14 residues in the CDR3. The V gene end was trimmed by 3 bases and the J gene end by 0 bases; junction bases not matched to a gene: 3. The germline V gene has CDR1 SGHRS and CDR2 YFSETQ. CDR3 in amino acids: CASSSGTDSYEQYF. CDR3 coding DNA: TGCGCCAGCAGCTCCGGGACAGACTCCTACGAGCAGTACTTC.

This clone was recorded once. The chain's CDR3 is CASSFTGGVQETQYF. As DNA, the CDR3 is TGTGCCAGCAGCTTCACGGGGGGGGTCCAAGAGACCCAGTACTTC. The V and J genes are TRBV7-7 and TRBJ2-5, with 8 positions matching TRBD2. CDR1 is SSHAT and CDR2 is FNYEAQ in the germline V gene (reference sequence). This CDR3 spans 15 amino acids. The junction had 4 bases not matched to a gene; V was cut back by 3 bases and J by 1 base.

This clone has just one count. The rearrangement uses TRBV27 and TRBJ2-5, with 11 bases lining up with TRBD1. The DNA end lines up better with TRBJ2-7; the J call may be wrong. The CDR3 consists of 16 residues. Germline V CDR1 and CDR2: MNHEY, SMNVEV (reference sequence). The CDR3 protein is CASSLVFGTGGNEQYF. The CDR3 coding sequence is TGTGCCAGCAGTTTAGTTTTCGGGACAGGGGGAAACGAGCAGTACTTC.

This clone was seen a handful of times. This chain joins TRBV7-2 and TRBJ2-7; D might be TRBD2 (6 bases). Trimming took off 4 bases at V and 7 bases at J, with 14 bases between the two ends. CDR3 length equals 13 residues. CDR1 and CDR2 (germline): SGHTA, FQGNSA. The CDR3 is CASSSNRRGEQYF. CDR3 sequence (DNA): TGTGCCAGCAGCTCGAACAGGCGGGGTGAGCAGTACTTC.

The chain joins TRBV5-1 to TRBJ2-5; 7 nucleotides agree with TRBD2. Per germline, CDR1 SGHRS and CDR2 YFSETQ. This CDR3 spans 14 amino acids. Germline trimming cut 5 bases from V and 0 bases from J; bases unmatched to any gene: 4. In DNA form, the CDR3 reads TGCGCCAGCAGAGCTAGCGGTAACCAAGAGACCCAGTACTTC. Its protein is CASRASGNQETQYF.

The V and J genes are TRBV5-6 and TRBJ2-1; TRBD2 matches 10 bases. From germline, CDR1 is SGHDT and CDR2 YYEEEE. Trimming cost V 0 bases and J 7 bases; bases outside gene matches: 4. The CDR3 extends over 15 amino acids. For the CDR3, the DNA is TGTGCCAGCAGCTTGGAAGCGGGGGGGCGGAATGAGCAGTTCTTC. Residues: CASSLEAGGRNEQFF.

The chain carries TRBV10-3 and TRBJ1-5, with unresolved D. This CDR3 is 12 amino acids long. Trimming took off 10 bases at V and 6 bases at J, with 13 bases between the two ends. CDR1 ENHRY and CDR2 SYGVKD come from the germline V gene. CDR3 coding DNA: TGTGCCAGCGCCCGGGCGGGTCAGCCCCAGCATTTT. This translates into CASARAGQPQHF.

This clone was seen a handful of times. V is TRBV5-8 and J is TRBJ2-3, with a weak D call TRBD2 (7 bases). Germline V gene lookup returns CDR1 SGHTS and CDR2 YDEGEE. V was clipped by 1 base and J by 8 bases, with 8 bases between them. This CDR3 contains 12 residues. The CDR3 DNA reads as TGTGCCAGCAGCTTGAGGGGGGGTACGCAGTATTTT. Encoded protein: CASSLRGGTQYF.

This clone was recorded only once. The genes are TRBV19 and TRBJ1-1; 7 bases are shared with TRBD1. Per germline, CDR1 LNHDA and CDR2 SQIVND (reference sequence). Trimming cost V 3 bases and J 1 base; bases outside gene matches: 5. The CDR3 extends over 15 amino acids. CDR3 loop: CASSIATGANTEAFF. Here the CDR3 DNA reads TGTGCCAGTAGTATCGCTACAGGGGCGAACACTGAAGCTTTCTTT.

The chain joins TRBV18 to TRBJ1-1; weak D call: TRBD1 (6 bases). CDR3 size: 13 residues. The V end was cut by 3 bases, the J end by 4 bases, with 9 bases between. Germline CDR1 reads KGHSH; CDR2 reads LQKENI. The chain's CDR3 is CASSPGQITEAFF. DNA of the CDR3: TGTGCCAGCTCACCGGGACAAATCACTGAAGCTTTCTTT.

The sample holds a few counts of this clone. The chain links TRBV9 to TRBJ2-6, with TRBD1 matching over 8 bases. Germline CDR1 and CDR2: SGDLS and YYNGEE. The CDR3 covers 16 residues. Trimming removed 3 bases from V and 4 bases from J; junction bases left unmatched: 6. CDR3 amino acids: CASSARQGTGANVLTF. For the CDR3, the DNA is TGTGCCAGCAGCGCGCGACAGGGGACCGGGGCCAACGTCCTGACTTTC. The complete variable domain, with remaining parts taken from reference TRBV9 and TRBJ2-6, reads DSGVTQTPKHLITATGQRVTLRCSPRSGDLSVYWYQQSLDQGLQFLIQYYNGEERAKGNILERFSAQQFPDLHSELNLSSLELGDSALYFCASSARQGTGANVLTFGAGSRLTVL.

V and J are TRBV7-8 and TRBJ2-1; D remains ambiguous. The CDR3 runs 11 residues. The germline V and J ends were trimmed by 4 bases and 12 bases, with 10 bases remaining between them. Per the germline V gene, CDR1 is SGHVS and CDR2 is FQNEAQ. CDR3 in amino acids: CASSSPFGQFF. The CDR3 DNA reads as TGTGCCAGCAGCTCTCCCTTCGGGCAGTTCTTC.

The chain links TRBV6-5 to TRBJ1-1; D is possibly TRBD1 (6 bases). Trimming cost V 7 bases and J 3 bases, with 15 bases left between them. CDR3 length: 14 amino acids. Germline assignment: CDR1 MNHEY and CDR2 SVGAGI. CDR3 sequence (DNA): TGTGCCAGCAATCTACAGGGTTGGGACACTGAAGCTTTCTTT. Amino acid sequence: CASNLQGWDTEAFF.

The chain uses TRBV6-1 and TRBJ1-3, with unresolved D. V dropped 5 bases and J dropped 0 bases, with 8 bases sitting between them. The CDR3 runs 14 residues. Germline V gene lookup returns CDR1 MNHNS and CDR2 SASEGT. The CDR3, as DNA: TGTGCCAGCAGTCCCCTATACTCTGGAAACACCATATATTTT. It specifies CASSPLYSGNTIYF.

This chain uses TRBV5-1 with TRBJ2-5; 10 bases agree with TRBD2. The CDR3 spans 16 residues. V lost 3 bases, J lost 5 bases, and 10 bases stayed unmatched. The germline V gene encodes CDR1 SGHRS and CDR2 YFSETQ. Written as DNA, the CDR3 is TGCGCCAGCAGCTGGAGCGGGGGGGCCGGCCGGGAGACCCAGTACTTC. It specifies CASSWSGGAGRETQYF.

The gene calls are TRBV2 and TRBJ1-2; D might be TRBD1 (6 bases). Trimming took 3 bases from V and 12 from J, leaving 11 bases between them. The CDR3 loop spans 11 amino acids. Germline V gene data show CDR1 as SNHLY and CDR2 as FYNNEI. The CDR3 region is CASSEGALNTF. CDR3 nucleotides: TGTGCCAGCAGTGAGGGGGCATTAAACACCTTC. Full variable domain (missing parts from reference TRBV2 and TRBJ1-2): EPEVTQTPSHQVTQMGQEVILRCVPISNHLYFYWYRQILGQKVEFLVSFYNNEISEKSEIFDDQFSVERPDGSNFTLKIRSTKLEDSAMYFCASSEGALNTFGSGTRLTVV.

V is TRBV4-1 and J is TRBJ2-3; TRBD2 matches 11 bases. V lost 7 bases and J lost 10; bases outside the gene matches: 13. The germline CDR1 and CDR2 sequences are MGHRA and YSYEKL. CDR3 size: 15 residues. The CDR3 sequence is CASKGSGGVHSAQYF. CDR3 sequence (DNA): TGCGCCAGCAAAGGTAGCGGGGGGGTCCATTCGGCGCAGTATTTT.

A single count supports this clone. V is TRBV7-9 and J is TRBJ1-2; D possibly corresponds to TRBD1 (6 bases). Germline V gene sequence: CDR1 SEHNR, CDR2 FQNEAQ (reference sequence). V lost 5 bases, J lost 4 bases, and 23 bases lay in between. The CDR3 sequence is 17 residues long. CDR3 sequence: CASSQLRGAGVSYGYTF. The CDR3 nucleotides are TGTGCCAGCAGCCAATTGCGGGGGGCGGGAGTTTCCTATGGCTACACCTTC.

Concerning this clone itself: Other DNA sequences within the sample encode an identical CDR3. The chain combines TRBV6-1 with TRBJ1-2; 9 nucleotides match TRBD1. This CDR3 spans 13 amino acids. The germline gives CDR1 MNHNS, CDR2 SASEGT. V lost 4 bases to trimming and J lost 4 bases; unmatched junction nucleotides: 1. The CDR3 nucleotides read TGTGCCAGCAGTGTGGACAGGGGCTATGGCTACACCTTC. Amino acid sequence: CASSVDRGYGYTF.

CDR3 nucleotide sequence: TGTGCCAGCAGTTACGTATCGCAGAATGAAAAACTGTTTTTT. Protein sequence: CASSYVSQNEKLFF. The rearrangement links TRBV6-6 to TRBJ1-4; unclear D gene. Trimming took 2 bases from V and 5 from J, leaving 9 bases between them. The germline gives CDR1 MNHNY, CDR2 SVGAGI (reference sequence). CDR3 length: 14 amino acids.

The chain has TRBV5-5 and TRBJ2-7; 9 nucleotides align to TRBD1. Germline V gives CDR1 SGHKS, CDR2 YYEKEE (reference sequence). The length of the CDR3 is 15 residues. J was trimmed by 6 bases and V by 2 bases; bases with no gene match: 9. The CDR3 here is CASSFAGRDRVEQYF. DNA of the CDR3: TGTGCCAGCAGCTTTGCGGGGAGGGACAGGGTCGAGCAGTACTTC.

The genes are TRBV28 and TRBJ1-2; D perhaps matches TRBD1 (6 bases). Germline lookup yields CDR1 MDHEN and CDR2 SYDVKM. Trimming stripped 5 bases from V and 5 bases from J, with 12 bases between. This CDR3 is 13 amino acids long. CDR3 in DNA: TGTGCCAGCAGTCCAGGGGCTGCATATGGCTACACCTTC. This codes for CASSPGAAYGYTF.

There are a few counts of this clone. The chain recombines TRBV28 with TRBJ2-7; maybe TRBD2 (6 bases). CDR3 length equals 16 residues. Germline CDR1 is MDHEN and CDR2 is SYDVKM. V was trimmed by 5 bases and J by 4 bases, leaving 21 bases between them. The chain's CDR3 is CASSKTIRTREYEQYF. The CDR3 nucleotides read TGTGCCAGCAGTAAAACCATAAGGACACGGGAGTACGAGCAGTACTTC.

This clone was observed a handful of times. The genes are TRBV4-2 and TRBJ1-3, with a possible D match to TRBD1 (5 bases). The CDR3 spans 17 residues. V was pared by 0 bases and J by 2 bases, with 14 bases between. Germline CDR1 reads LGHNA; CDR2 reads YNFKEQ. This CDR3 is CASSQEGGRGAGNTIYF. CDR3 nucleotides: TGTGCCAGCAGCCAAGAGGGGGGAAGGGGTGCTGGAAACACCATATATTTT.

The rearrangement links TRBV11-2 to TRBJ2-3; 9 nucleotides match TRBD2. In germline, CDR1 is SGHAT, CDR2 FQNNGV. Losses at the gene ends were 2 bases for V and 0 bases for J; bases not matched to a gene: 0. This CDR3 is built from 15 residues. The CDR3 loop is CASSLTSGSTDTQYF. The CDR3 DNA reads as TGTGCCAGCAGCTTAACTAGCGGGAGCACAGATACGCAGTATTTT.

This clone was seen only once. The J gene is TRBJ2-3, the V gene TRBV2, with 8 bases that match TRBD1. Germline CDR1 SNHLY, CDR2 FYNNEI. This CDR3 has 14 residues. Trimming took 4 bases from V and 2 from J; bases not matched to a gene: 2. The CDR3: CASSGQGYTDTQYF. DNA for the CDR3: TGTGCCAGCAGTGGACAGGGGTACACAGATACGCAGTATTTT.